This T cell receptor (beta chain) was retrieved from a study of T cell repertoires in cytomegalovirus infection. This CDR3 contains 14 residues. V lost 6 bases and J lost 5; bases outside the gene matches: 5. Germline V lookup: CDR1 MNHEY, CDR2 SVGAGI. TCRdb analysed the reads with MiXCR anew, one entry per CDR3 protein. The data show about 770,000 distinct CDR3 sequences, 29% seen once. In the case of this clonotype: The antigen remains unidentified.

The sample in question was cultured CD8+ T cells from PBMCs, obtained from culture after CMV antigen stimulation. The chain uses TRBV6-5 and TRBJ1-5; 9 bases map to TRBD1. The sequence was collected from a human donor in good health (CMV status not recorded). Some clones in this sample may be carry-over from other donors' samples. CDR3 sequence: CASSRGQGDQPQHF. The CDR3 coding sequence is TGTGCCAGCAGCCGGGGACAGGGCGATCAGCCCCAGCATTTT.